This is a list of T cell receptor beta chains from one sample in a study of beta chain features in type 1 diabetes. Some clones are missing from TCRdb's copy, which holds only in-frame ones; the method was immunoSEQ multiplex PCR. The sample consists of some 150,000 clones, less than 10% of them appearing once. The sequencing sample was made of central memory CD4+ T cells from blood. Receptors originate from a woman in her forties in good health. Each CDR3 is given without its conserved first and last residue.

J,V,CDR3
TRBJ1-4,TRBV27,ASRARAGFGEKLF
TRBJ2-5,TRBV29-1,SVEEGVETQY
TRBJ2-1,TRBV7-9,ASSRTIDNEQF
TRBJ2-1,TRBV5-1,ASRFDRNNEQF
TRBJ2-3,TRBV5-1,ASSLARVPDTQY
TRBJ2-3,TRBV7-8,AARSSGTDTQY
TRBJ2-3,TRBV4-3,ASSQASGLLTDTQY
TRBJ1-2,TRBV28,ASSNPPGGPT
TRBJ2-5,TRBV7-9,ASSAEFPRGISETQY
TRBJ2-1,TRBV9,ASSVAKDSSYGPQF
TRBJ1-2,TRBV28,ASSLGSGGRYGYT
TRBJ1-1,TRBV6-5,ASSYGPEAF
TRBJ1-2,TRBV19,ASKENYGYT
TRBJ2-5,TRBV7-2,ASSLVGAGGETQY
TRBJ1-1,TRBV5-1,ASSPGNTEAF
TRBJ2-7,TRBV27,ASSALGGGGYEQY
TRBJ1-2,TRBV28,ASSFPLGQNYGYT
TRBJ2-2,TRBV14,ASSRTGAVTGELF
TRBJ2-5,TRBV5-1,ASSLAVLQETQY
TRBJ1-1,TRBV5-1,ASSLAGQGTNTEAF
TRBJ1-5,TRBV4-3,ASSQDLTDQPQH
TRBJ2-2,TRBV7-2,ASSPDWALANTGELF
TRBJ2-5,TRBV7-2,ASSRVRRATETQY
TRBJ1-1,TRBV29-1,IATGAGNTEAF
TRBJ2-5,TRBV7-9,APGGLAGSETQY
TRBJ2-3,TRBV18,ASSRGQGTDTQY
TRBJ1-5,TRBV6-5,ASSSYRQTGNQPQH
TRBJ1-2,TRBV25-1,ASSPGQGHYT
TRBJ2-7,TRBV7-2,ASSLDYRSYEQY
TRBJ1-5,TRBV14,ASSLQGGNQPQH
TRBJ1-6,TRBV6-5,ASSYSTAYNSPLH
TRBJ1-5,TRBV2,ASSGTGLQPQH
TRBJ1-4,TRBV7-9,ASSPGQGNEKLF
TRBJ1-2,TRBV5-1,ASSLATGTGGSPTT
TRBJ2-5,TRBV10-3,ATRTGGSGGQETQY
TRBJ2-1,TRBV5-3,ARSLVRVGEQF
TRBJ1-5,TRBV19,ASSISGRGKIRPQH
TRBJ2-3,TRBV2,ASSVEGITDTQY
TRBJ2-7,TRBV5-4,ASSRDTSYEQY
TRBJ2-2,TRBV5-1,ASATEPTAGELF
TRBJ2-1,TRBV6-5,ASSYGTGGIYEQF
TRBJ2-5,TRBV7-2,ASSFDRGNKETQY
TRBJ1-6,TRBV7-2,ASMEGPRGSPLH
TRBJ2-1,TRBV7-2,ASSSRTGSGHEQF
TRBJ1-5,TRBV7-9,ASSLGTGVYQPQH
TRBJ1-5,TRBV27,ASSPMGQGGNQPQH
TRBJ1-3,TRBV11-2,ASSYVTGPGNTIY
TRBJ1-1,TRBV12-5,ASGLETTEAF
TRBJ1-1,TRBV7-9,ASSHLTQGKRTEAF
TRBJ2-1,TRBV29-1,SVKQGPFYNEQF
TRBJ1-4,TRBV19,ASSIAFRQSGEKLF
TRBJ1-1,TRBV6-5,ASSFGGNTEAF